Here is one T cell receptor (beta chain) with its context. Its antigen is still unknown. The protocol was immunoSEQ multiplex PCR, while the TCRdb copy is restricted to in-frame clones and leaves out a portion. This sample has about 80,000 clones; 78% occur once, and the top ten carry 22%. The germline V gene has CDR1 ENHRY and CDR2 SYGVKD. This CDR3 is built from 16 residues. With 6 bases clipped from V and 6 bases from J, the junction kept 8 bases outside the gene matches. This entry is derived from a study of radiotherapy plus CTLA-4 blockade in lung cancer. General observations from the study: Interferon-beta and early blood T cell clone dynamics reportedly predicted response best.

The material sequenced was peripheral blood, taken from a patient treated with radiotherapy plus ipilimumab. This TCR was sampled from a human donor with non-small cell lung cancer whose response to radiotherapy plus ipilimumab could not be evaluated. Some clones in this sample may be carry-over from other donors' samples. The chain couples TRBV10-3 to TRBJ2-3; TRBD2 matches 14 bases. The CDR3 region is CAIRPGTSGGWDTQYF. The CDR3 nucleotides read TGTGCCATCAGGCCCGGGACTAGCGGGGGCTGGGATACGCAGTATTTT.